The rows below give T cell receptor beta chains drawn from one sample of a study of blood T cell repertoires in COVID-19. Data came from immunoSEQ multiplex PCR; TCRdb stores just in-frame clones and leaves some out. The table records 100,000 or so clones, approximately 76% of them present only once. What was sequenced was peripheral blood. The source of these receptors is a woman between 70 and 85 years old with acute or convalescent COVID-19. CDR3s include the opening cysteine and the closing phenylalanine or tryptophan. Fields, in order: clone size, V gene, J gene, D gene, CDR3 protein, CDR3 DNA. D genes are given only for firm matches. Size is stated for part of the rows, as once, few or many counts, or as a class when the clone is expanded.

clone size: -
V gene: TRBV18
J gene: TRBJ2-1
D gene: -
CDR3 protein: CASSPQTRLANEQFF
CDR3 DNA: TGTGCCAGCTCACCACAGACAAGGTTGGCAAATGAGCAGTTCTTC

clone size: -
V gene: TRBV3-1/TRBV3-2
J gene: TRBJ2-7
D gene: -
CDR3 protein: CASSQGAGWYF
CDR3 DNA: TGTGCCAGCAGCCAAGGGGCTGGCTGGTACTTC

clone size: -
V gene: TRBV28
J gene: TRBJ2-7
D gene: TRBD2
CDR3 protein: CASSGLAGGLHEQYF
CDR3 DNA: TGTGCCAGCAGTGGACTAGCGGGGGGCCTCCACGAGCAGTACTTC

clone size: -
V gene: TRBV5-1
J gene: TRBJ2-5
D gene: -
CDR3 protein: CASSLAGGSQGETQYF
CDR3 DNA: TGCGCCAGCAGCTTGGCCGGCGGATCCCAGGGGGAGACCCAGTACTTC

clone size: -
V gene: TRBV15
J gene: TRBJ2-5
D gene: TRBD1
CDR3 protein: CATDRGGVQETQYF
CDR3 DNA: TGTGCCACCGACAGGGGAGGAGTTCAAGAGACCCAGTACTTC

clone size: -
V gene: TRBV24-1
J gene: TRBJ2-3
D gene: -
CDR3 protein: CATSQADTQYF
CDR3 DNA: TGTGCCACCAGTCAGGCAGATACGCAGTATTTT

clone size: -
V gene: TRBV7-9
J gene: TRBJ1-1
D gene: -
CDR3 protein: CASKQGATEAFF
CDR3 DNA: TGTGCCAGCAAACAGGGCGCCACTGAAGCTTTCTTT

clone size: -
V gene: TRBV3-1/TRBV3-2
J gene: TRBJ2-1
D gene: TRBD1
CDR3 protein: CASSQVGQGNEQFF
CDR3 DNA: TGTGCCAGCAGCCAAGTGGGACAGGGTAATGAGCAGTTCTTC

clone size: few
V gene: TRBV3-1/TRBV3-2
J gene: TRBJ2-5
D gene: -
CDR3 protein: CASVPPRGPEETQYF
CDR3 DNA: TGTGCCAGCGTTCCACCGCGGGGGCCCGAAGAGACCCAGTACTTC

clone size: many
V gene: TRBV7-6
J gene: TRBJ2-7
D gene: -
CDR3 protein: CASSSPSGEQYF
CDR3 DNA: TGTGCCAGCAGCTCCCCGTCGGGCGAGCAGTACTTC

clone size: -
V gene: TRBV18
J gene: TRBJ1-2
D gene: TRBD1
CDR3 protein: CASSLVQGEPYGYTF
CDR3 DNA: TGTGCCAGCTCTCTCGTCCAGGGGGAGCCCTATGGCTACACCTTC

clone size: -
V gene: TRBV19
J gene: TRBJ2-2
D gene: -
CDR3 protein: CATGGYTGELFF
CDR3 DNA: TGTGCCACGGGTGGTTACACCGGGGAGCTGTTTTTT

clone size: -
V gene: TRBV6-5
J gene: TRBJ1-2
D gene: -
CDR3 protein: CASSPQGSYGYTF
CDR3 DNA: TGTGCCAGCAGCCCACAGGGATCCTATGGCTACACCTTC

clone size: -
V gene: TRBV6-5
J gene: TRBJ1-2
D gene: TRBD1
CDR3 protein: CASRPIPGGGDGYTF
CDR3 DNA: TGTGCCAGCAGGCCGATTCCAGGGGGCGGGGATGGCTACACCTTC

clone size: few
V gene: TRBV2
J gene: TRBJ2-2
D gene: -
CDR3 protein: CASKSTAGELFF
CDR3 DNA: TGTGCCAGCAAGTCGACTGCCGGGGAGCTGTTTTTT

clone size: -
V gene: TRBV9
J gene: TRBJ1-1
D gene: TRBD1
CDR3 protein: CASSVATGQGGTEAFF
CDR3 DNA: TGTGCCAGCAGCGTAGCTACAGGACAGGGCGGCACTGAAGCTTTCTTT

clone size: -
V gene: TRBV30
J gene: TRBJ2-1
D gene: TRBD2
CDR3 protein: CAWMVGTSGWGEQFF
CDR3 DNA: TGTGCCTGGATGGTCGGGACTAGCGGGTGGGGCGAGCAGTTCTTC

clone size: -
V gene: TRBV10-1
J gene: TRBJ1-3
D gene: TRBD1
CDR3 protein: CASSRDRGISGNTIYF
CDR3 DNA: TGCGCCAGCAGTCGGGACAGGGGAATCTCTGGAAACACCATATATTTT

clone size: -
V gene: TRBV19
J gene: TRBJ1-2
D gene: -
CDR3 protein: CASREQGYYGYTF
CDR3 DNA: TGTGCCAGTAGAGAACAGGGCTACTATGGCTACACCTTC

clone size: -
V gene: TRBV5-4
J gene: TRBJ2-3
D gene: TRBD2
CDR3 protein: CASSLRLAGAGDTQYF
CDR3 DNA: TGTGCCAGCAGCCTACGACTAGCGGGGGCGGGGGATACGCAGTATTTT

clone size: -
V gene: TRBV10-3
J gene: TRBJ1-1
D gene: -
CDR3 protein: CAISPRTENTEAFF
CDR3 DNA: TGTGCCATCAGCCCCAGGACAGAGAACACTGAAGCTTTCTTT

clone size: -
V gene: TRBV5-6
J gene: TRBJ1-2
D gene: -
CDR3 protein: CASSLRTVDYYGYTF
CDR3 DNA: TGTGCCAGCAGCTTACGGACAGTAGACTACTATGGCTACACCTTC

clone size: -
V gene: TRBV9
J gene: TRBJ2-2
D gene: TRBD2
CDR3 protein: CASSGTSGYTGELFF
CDR3 DNA: TGTGCCAGCAGCGGGACTAGCGGGTACACCGGGGAGCTGTTTTTT

clone size: few
V gene: TRBV6-1
J gene: TRBJ2-1
D gene: TRBD1
CDR3 protein: CASRRGQGERNEQFF
CDR3 DNA: TGTGCCAGCAGGAGGGGACAGGGAGAGAGGAATGAGCAGTTCTTC

clone size: -
V gene: TRBV9
J gene: TRBJ1-6
D gene: TRBD1
CDR3 protein: CASSAGTGDNSPLHF
CDR3 DNA: TGTGCCAGCAGCGCCGGGACAGGGGATAATTCACCCCTCCACTTT

clone size: -
V gene: TRBV21-1
J gene: TRBJ1-1
D gene: -
CDR3 protein: CASSKGGRDRGLRTEAFF
CDR3 DNA: TGTGCCAGCAGCAAAGGGGGTAGGGACAGGGGTTTAAGAACTGAAGCTTTCTTT

clone size: many
V gene: TRBV5-5
J gene: TRBJ1-1
D gene: TRBD1
CDR3 protein: CASSGGQGARGTEAFF
CDR3 DNA: TGTGCCAGCAGCGGGGGACAGGGGGCGCGGGGCACTGAAGCTTTCTTT

clone size: -
V gene: TRBV15
J gene: TRBJ1-1
D gene: TRBD1
CDR3 protein: CATSLSGGNTEAFF
CDR3 DNA: TGTGCCACCAGCCTCTCAGGGGGCAACACTGAAGCTTTCTTT

clone size: few
V gene: TRBV25-1
J gene: TRBJ1-6
D gene: TRBD1
CDR3 protein: CASSAPLGQGYSPLHF
CDR3 DNA: TGTGCCAGCAGTGCTCCACTAGGACAGGGGTATTCACCCCTCCACTTT

clone size: -
V gene: TRBV5-5
J gene: TRBJ2-2
D gene: TRBD1
CDR3 protein: CASSLRQGAFGELFF
CDR3 DNA: TGTGCCAGCAGCTTGCGACAGGGGGCTTTCGGGGAGCTGTTTTTT

clone size: -
V gene: TRBV12-3/TRBV12-4
J gene: TRBJ1-1
D gene: -
CDR3 protein: CASSLNRDTEAFF
CDR3 DNA: TGTGCCAGCAGTTTAAACCGGGACACTGAAGCTTTCTTT

clone size: -
V gene: TRBV15
J gene: TRBJ1-2
D gene: -
CDR3 protein: CATSRDRDTSYGYTF
CDR3 DNA: TGTGCCACCAGCAGAGACCGGGACACTTCCTATGGCTACACCTTC

clone size: -
V gene: TRBV9
J gene: TRBJ2-5
D gene: -
CDR3 protein: CASSTGNQETQYF
CDR3 DNA: TGTGCCAGCAGTACAGGGAACCAAGAGACCCAGTACTTC

clone size: once
V gene: TRBV7-2
J gene: TRBJ2-6
D gene: -
CDR3 protein: CASSFQFSGANVLTF
CDR3 DNA: TGTGCCAGCAGCTTCCAATTCTCTGGGGCCAACGTCCTGACTTTC

clone size: -
V gene: TRBV2
J gene: TRBJ1-2
D gene: TRBD1
CDR3 protein: CASHTGGNGYTF
CDR3 DNA: TGTGCCAGTCATACAGGGGGCAATGGCTACACCTTC

clone size: few
V gene: TRBV4-3
J gene: TRBJ1-5
D gene: TRBD1
CDR3 protein: CASSQDWTGAQPQHF
CDR3 DNA: TGCGCCAGCAGCCAAGATTGGACAGGGGCTCAGCCCCAGCATTTT

clone size: -
V gene: TRBV7-6
J gene: TRBJ2-2
D gene: TRBD2
CDR3 protein: CASRPGLENTGELFF
CDR3 DNA: TGTGCCAGCAGGCCGGGACTAGAGAACACCGGGGAGCTGTTTTTT

clone size: -
V gene: TRBV6-6
J gene: TRBJ2-1
D gene: TRBD2
CDR3 protein: CASSLTSVGSYNEQFF
CDR3 DNA: TGTGCCAGCAGTCTGACTAGCGTCGGCTCCTACAATGAGCAGTTCTTC

clone size: once
V gene: TRBV4-1
J gene: TRBJ1-6
D gene: TRBD1
CDR3 protein: CASSQDWQGAAYNSPLHF
CDR3 DNA: TGCGCCAGCAGCCAAGATTGGCAGGGGGCGGCCTATAATTCACCCCTCCACTTT

clone size: few
V gene: TRBV10-1
J gene: TRBJ2-1
D gene: TRBD2
CDR3 protein: CASSESLGLGTHNEQFF
CDR3 DNA: TGCGCCAGCAGTGAGTCCCTGGGACTAGGGACACACAATGAGCAGTTCTTC

clone size: -
V gene: TRBV6-5
J gene: TRBJ1-5
D gene: -
CDR3 protein: CASSYSGRHSNQPQHF
CDR3 DNA: TGTGCCAGCAGTTACTCGGGCAGACATAGCAATCAGCCCCAGCATTTT

clone size: -
V gene: TRBV7-9
J gene: TRBJ2-2
D gene: -
CDR3 protein: CASSGTIGELFF
CDR3 DNA: TGTGCCAGCAGCGGCACAATCGGGGAGCTGTTTTTT

clone size: -
V gene: TRBV27
J gene: TRBJ2-1
D gene: -
CDR3 protein: CASSLSARVSYNEQFF
CDR3 DNA: TGTGCCAGCAGTTTATCGGCCAGGGTGTCCTACAATGAGCAGTTCTTC

clone size: -
V gene: TRBV13
J gene: TRBJ1-1
D gene: -
CDR3 protein: CASSSGGGRKNTEAFF
CDR3 DNA: TGTGCCAGCAGCTCGGGAGGAGGGCGCAAGAACACTGAAGCTTTCTTT

clone size: -
V gene: TRBV6-4
J gene: TRBJ2-3
D gene: TRBD2
CDR3 protein: CASSDSTSGGDTQYF
CDR3 DNA: TGTGCCAGCAGTGACTCGACTAGCGGGGGAGATACGCAGTATTTT

clone size: few
V gene: TRBV25-1
J gene: TRBJ1-6
D gene: -
CDR3 protein: CASREGSGNSPLHF
CDR3 DNA: TGTGCCAGCCGAGAAGGGAGCGGGAATTCACCCCTCCACTTT

clone size: few
V gene: TRBV7-9
J gene: TRBJ2-7
D gene: -
CDR3 protein: CASSLDGHGSYEQYF
CDR3 DNA: TGTGCCAGCAGCTTAGATGGACACGGATCCTACGAGCAGTACTTC

clone size: -
V gene: TRBV10-3
J gene: TRBJ1-3
D gene: TRBD1
CDR3 protein: CAASAGGGHGNTIYF
CDR3 DNA: TGTGCCGCTTCCGCAGGGGGCGGTCATGGAAACACCATATATTTT

clone size: -
V gene: TRBV6-1
J gene: TRBJ2-3
D gene: -
CDR3 protein: CASSEASREDTQYF
CDR3 DNA: TGTGCCAGCAGTGAAGCGTCCAGGGAAGATACGCAGTATTTT

clone size: once
V gene: TRBV4-1
J gene: TRBJ2-1
D gene: -
CDR3 protein: CASSQTSYEQFF
CDR3 DNA: TGCGCCAGCAGCCAAACTAGCTATGAGCAGTTCTTC

clone size: -
V gene: TRBV4-1
J gene: TRBJ2-1
D gene: -
CDR3 protein: CASSQVDMISYNEQFF
CDR3 DNA: TGCGCCAGCAGCCAAGTCGACATGATCTCCTACAATGAGCAGTTCTTC

clone size: -
V gene: TRBV10-2
J gene: TRBJ1-1
D gene: -
CDR3 protein: CASSEPSGNTEAFF
CDR3 DNA: TGCGCCAGCAGTGAGCCCAGTGGTAACACTGAAGCTTTCTTT

clone size: -
V gene: TRBV25-1
J gene: TRBJ1-1
D gene: TRBD1
CDR3 protein: CASSGDRGPTEAFF
CDR3 DNA: TGTGCCAGCAGTGGGGACAGGGGGCCCACTGAAGCTTTCTTT

clone size: -
V gene: TRBV25-1
J gene: TRBJ2-5
D gene: TRBD1
CDR3 protein: CASSEQRQGAGETQYF
CDR3 DNA: TGTGCCAGCAGTGAACAAAGACAGGGGGCAGGAGAGACCCAGTACTTC